Sequencing of this T cell receptor (beta chain) was carried out in a study of blood T cell repertoires in COVID-19 (TCRdb year 2020). As for the study more broadly: Collaborator samples came from the United States, Italy and Spain and covered acute and convalescent phases of COVID-19. The material from the prospective study consisted of cDNA or gDNA derived from T cells, B-cell-depleted T cells, or PBMCs. Deeply sampled blood TCRbeta repertoires from subjects exposed to, actively infected with, or recovered from COVID-19 were included in the dataset. A freely available public database, intended as a resource for researchers studying the immune response to SARS-CoV-2, is where the repertoires were released. Samples were obtained from the ongoing ImmuneRACE study (first 160 participants) and from about 1,300 subjects provided by 6 global collaborators. The sample metadata nearly always contained a de-identified subject ID, COVID-19 status, age in years and sex. HLA class I and class II types, where available, came from metadata supplied by the sample provider rather than from assay-based typing. Findings and caveats that apply to the study as a whole: The amount of clinical and demographic metadata varied by source and participant and was provided uncurated.

Whole blood was collected in K2EDTA tubes by collaborating institutions according to the institutions' own protocols. For TCRbeta analysis, collaborator samples were shipped as frozen whole blood, as isolated PBMCs, or as DNA extracted from either sample type. Details on this clone: No antigen is known for it. No base-level quality is on record; no much larger clone is a single base apart.

V is shortened by 0 bases, J by 2 bases, and the region joining them spans 8 bases. Per the germline V gene, MNHEY is the CDR1 and SVGAGI is the CDR2. Counted from cysteine to phenylalanine, this CDR3 has 15 amino acids. Solely the CDR3 DNA is kept, with 45 bases framed from the first base. TCRbeta CDR3 regions were amplified from genomic DNA by means of the immunoSEQ Assay, a bias-controlled multiplex PCR. Regarding the original processing steps: Within the assay, amplification of reference gene primers was used to estimate how many nucleated cells each sample contained. To quantify the absolute abundance of each unique TCRbeta CDR3 rearrangement, sequence reads were collapsed and filtered. For each sample, productive Simpson clonality was calculated as the square root of Simpson's diversity index over productive rearrangements. This immuneACCESS table, as held by TCRdb, lists in-frame sequences with V and J called but not all clones. Of the missing ones, under half trace to an unresolved V gene in checked studies; the others have no known cause. Clone size and the V and J calls come from that table; the DNA yielded D and trimming. This sample comprises approximately 67,000 clones, more than 75% of them detected only once. The ten largest account for roughly 8.5% of the sample.

Sequenced sample: peripheral blood. The TCR was taken from a man in his fifties or sixties with active COVID-19. The sequence links TRBV6-5 to TRBJ1-5; the D gene identity is not certain. The DNA sequence is TGTGCCAGCAGTTACTCGCAAGGAGGCAATCAGCCCCAGCATTTT. Its protein is CASSYSQGGNQPQHF.